This T cell receptor (beta chain) was captured in a study of cytomegalovirus exposure and HLA in healthy donors. General study findings and limits: The study put roughly 160 TCR beta chains on its list as cytomegalovirus-associated. Most TCR sequences were rare, but some public TCRs occurred in many donors. An analysis done earlier found most TCR beta V segments productive about 90% or about 30% of the time. Several of the most significant clusters appeared, in a later analysis, to be linked to common viral pathogens.

Note on this clone: The target antigen is unknown.

Researchers ran the PCR with 60 Vbeta and 13 Jbeta primers. Here immunoSEQ multiplex PCR was the method, and the copy in TCRdb shows in-frame clones only, minus some. This table holds 130,000 to 150,000 clones, around 79% found once. The CDR3 contains 14 residues. CDR1 is MNHNY, CDR2 SVGAGI, per germline (reference sequence). The V gene end was trimmed by 2 bases and the J gene end by 1 base; junction bases not matched to a gene: 0. What was sequenced was PBMCs. This chain uses TRBV6-6 with TRBJ1-1; TRBD1 aligns across 8 bases. The receptor was derived from a male donor in good health and CMV-seronegative. CDR3 DNA sequence: TGTGCCAGCAGTTACGACAGGGGGAACACTGAAGCTTTCTTT. It translates to CASSYDRGNTEAFF.